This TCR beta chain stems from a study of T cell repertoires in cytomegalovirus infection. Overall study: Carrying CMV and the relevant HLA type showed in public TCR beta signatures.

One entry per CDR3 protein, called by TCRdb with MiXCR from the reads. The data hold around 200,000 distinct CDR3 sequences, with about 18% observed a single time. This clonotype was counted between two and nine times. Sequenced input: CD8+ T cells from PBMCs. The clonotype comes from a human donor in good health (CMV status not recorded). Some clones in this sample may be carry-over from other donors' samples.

This CDR3 reads CAISETAPLAGVTDTQYF. CDR3 nucleotides: TGTGCCATCAGCGAAACAGCCCCACTAGCGGGGGTCACAGATACGCAGTATTTT. This chain connects TRBV10-3 to TRBJ2-3; TRBD2 agrees at 11 bases. This CDR3 spans 18 amino acids. Germline CDR1 ENHRY, CDR2 SYGVKD. Trimming at V came to 6 bases and at J to 2 bases, leaving 13 bases not matched to a gene.